The 21 T cell receptor beta chains below were found in one sample sequenced in a study of blood T cell repertoires in COVID-19. Profiling relied on immunoSEQ multiplex PCR, and the TCRdb table lists in-frame clones only, not all of them. The data show roughly 400,000 clones, roughly 91% seen once. Material for sequencing was PBMCs or T cells enriched from blood (not recorded which). Source of these receptors: a woman aged 25 to 39 who had recovered from COVID-19.

The chain links TRBV11-3 to TRBJ2-7; TRBD1 aligns across 9 bases. Germline V gives CDR1 SGHNT, CDR2 YENEEA. The CDR3 extends over 14 amino acids. Trimming cost V 5 bases and J 5 bases; bases outside gene matches: 7. The CDR3 region is CASSIGGQGHEQYF. In DNA form, the CDR3 reads TGTGCCAGCAGCATAGGGGGACAGGGCCACGAGCAGTACTTC.

The chain employs TRBV12-3 or TRBV12-4 and TRBJ1-4; possible D gene TRBD1, 5 bases. Deletions cut 9 bases from V and 5 bases from J, with 13 bases between. The CDR3 is 13 amino acids. CDR3 sequence reads: CASATVINEKLFF. The CDR3 region has the DNA TGTGCCAGTGCGACAGTCATAAATGAAAAACTGTTTTTT.

This clone has a handful of counts. V is TRBV7-2 and J is TRBJ2-7; D is unclear. This CDR3 has 12 amino acids. Germline V CDR1 and CDR2: SGHTA, FQGNSA. Trimming shortened V by 5 bases and J by 3 bases, and 8 bases separated the two germline ends. CDR3 protein: CASSGSGYEQYF. DNA of the CDR3: TGTGCCAGCAGCGGGTCAGGCTACGAGCAGTACTTC. Supplemented by reference TRBV7-2 and TRBJ2-7, the full variable domain reads GAGVSQSPSNKVTEKGKDVELRCDPISGHTALYWYRQSLGQGLEFLIYFQGNSAPDKSGLPSDRFSAERTGGSVSTLTIQRTQQEDSAVYLCASSGSGYEQYFGPGTRLTVT.

The V gene is TRBV4-2, the J gene TRBJ2-2; 7 positions agree with TRBD1. The V gene end was trimmed by 1 base and the J gene end by 4 bases; junction bases not matched to a gene: 6. The CDR3 consists of 16 residues. In germline, CDR1 is LGHNA, CDR2 YNFKEQ. Here the CDR3 reads CASSQGFDRVTGELFF. The CDR3 bases are TGTGCCAGCAGCCAAGGGTTCGACAGGGTCACCGGGGAGCTGTTTTTT.

The chain uses TRBV11-2 and TRBJ2-3, with 11 nucleotides matching TRBD2. Germline loops: CDR1 SGHAT, CDR2 FQNNGV. The CDR3 loop spans 15 amino acids. The ends lost 6 bases at V and 2 bases at J; junction bases unmatched: 4. CDR3 loop: CASRSLAGATDTQYF. The CDR3 DNA reads TGTGCCAGCAGATCACTAGCGGGAGCCACAGATACGCAGTATTTT.

The rearrangement joins TRBV5-1 to TRBJ1-1, with D unclear. Germline assignment: CDR1 SGHRS and CDR2 YFSETQ. This CDR3 comprises 14 residues. V was cut by 0 bases and J by 0 bases, with 6 bases left in between. The CDR3 bases are TGCGCCAGCAGCTTGGACACACTGAACACTGAAGCTTTCTTT. This codes for CASSLDTLNTEAFF. The full variable domain, in which reference TRBV5-1 and TRBJ1-1 provide the parts outside the CDR3, is KAGVTQTPRYLIKTRGQQVTLSCSPISGHRSVSWYQQTPGQGLQFLFEYFSETQRNKGNFPGRFSGRQFSNSRSEMNVSTLELGDSALYLCASSLDTLNTEAFFGQGTRLTVV.

CDR3 loop: CASSFPIGQGRTPLHF. The CDR3 nucleotides are TGTGCCAGCAGCTTCCCGATAGGACAGGGAAGGACACCCCTCCACTTT. This chain links TRBV7-9 with TRBJ1-6; 8 bases line up with TRBD1. With V trimmed by 3 bases and J by 11 bases, 12 bases remained unmatched. Germline V gives CDR1 SEHNR, CDR2 FQNEAQ (reference sequence). The CDR3 extends over 16 amino acids.

The rearrangement joins TRBV28 to TRBJ2-2; 7 bases map to TRBD2. CDR1 MDHEN and CDR2 SYDVKM come from the germline V gene. The CDR3 runs 16 residues. Trimming at V came to 6 bases and at J to 0 bases, leaving 7 bases not matched to a gene. The CDR3 region has the DNA TGTGCCAGCAGGTCGGATCTAGCGGCGAACACCGGGGAGCTGTTTTTT. The encoded protein is CASRSDLAANTGELFF.

The chain combines TRBV12-3 or TRBV12-4 with TRBJ2-3, with a weak D call TRBD2 (6 bases). Trimming took off 5 bases at V and 4 bases at J, with 10 bases between the two ends. The CDR3 extends over 13 amino acids. CDR3 protein: CASSLGRPDTQYF. The DNA of the CDR3 is TGTGCCAGCAGTCTCGGGAGACCAGATACGCAGTATTTT.

This CDR3 reads CAIRSPTGPDTQYF. As DNA, the CDR3 is TGTGCCATCAGGTCCCCAACAGGGCCAGATACGCAGTATTTT. V and J are TRBV10-3 and TRBJ2-3; the D gene is possibly TRBD1 (6 bases). Trimming removed 6 bases from V and 4 bases from J, with 14 bases in between. The germline V gene encodes CDR1 ENHRY and CDR2 SYGVKD. This CDR3 spans 14 amino acids.

The chain links TRBV3-1 (or the pseudogene TRBV3-2) to TRBJ2-1; the match to TRBD2 covers 10 bases. The V gene end was trimmed by 1 base and the J gene end by 4 bases; junction bases not matched to a gene: 1. Germline-derived CDR1 and CDR2 are LGHDT and YNNKEL (reference sequence). The CDR3 is 15 residues long. This chain's CDR3 is CASSQVLAGYNEQFF. CDR3 DNA: TGTGCCAGCAGCCAAGTACTAGCGGGGTACAATGAGCAGTTCTTC.

This clone came up a few times. The sample carries other DNA sequences with the same CDR3. This chain uses TRBV5-1 with TRBJ1-2; tentative D call: TRBD1 (5 bases). Germline V gives CDR1 SGHRS, CDR2 YFSETQ. Trimming removed 0 bases from V and 2 bases from J, with 11 bases in between. There are 15 residues in the CDR3. The CDR3 sequence is CASSLVQGGNYGYTF. CDR3 DNA: TGCGCCAGCAGCTTGGTTCAGGGAGGGAACTATGGCTACACCTTC.

The V call is TRBV5-6, the J call TRBJ2-7; D might be TRBD1 (6 bases). CDR3 length equals 16 residues. From germline, CDR1 is SGHDT and CDR2 YYEEEE. V was cut by 0 bases and J by 1 base, with 14 bases left in between. This CDR3 is CASSLAGRGRSYEQYF. DNA of the CDR3: TGTGCCAGCAGCTTGGCGGGCAGGGGAAGATCCTACGAGCAGTACTTC. The entire variable domain, with the rest obtained from reference TRBV5-6 and TRBJ2-7, is as follows: DAGVTQSPTHLIKTRGQQVTLRCSPKSGHDTVSWYQQALGQGPQFIFQYYEEEERQRGNFPDRFSGHQFPNYSSELNVNALLLGDSALYLCASSLAGRGRSYEQYFGPGTRLTVT.

This clone was seen just once. The V call is TRBV5-1, the J call TRBJ1-4; 9 nucleotides match TRBD1. The CDR3 totals 15 residues. J gave up 8 bases and V 2 bases, and 7 bases lay outside the gene matches. The germline CDR1 and CDR2 sequences are SGHRS and YFSETQ. The CDR3 sequence: CASSFGTGKTEKLFF. Here the CDR3 DNA reads TGCGCCAGCAGCTTCGGGACAGGGAAGACCGAAAAACTGTTTTTT.

The chain recombines TRBV24-1 with TRBJ2-2; weak D call: TRBD1 (5 bases). This CDR3 spans 15 amino acids. Germline loops: CDR1 KGHDR, CDR2 SFDVKD. V lost 5 bases and J lost 4, with 13 bases in between. CDR3 sequence: CATSGQGSFTGELFF. The CDR3 DNA reads as TGTGCCACCAGTGGTCAGGGATCGTTCACCGGGGAGCTGTTTTTT.

The chain couples TRBV4-3 to TRBJ1-1; no clear D gene. CDR3 size: 16 residues. Trimming left V 1 base short and J 0 bases short, with 12 bases between. Germline CDR1 and CDR2: LGHNA and YSLEER. CDR3 DNA: TGCGCCAGCAGCCAAGGAAGGAGACGCATGAACACTGAAGCTTTCTTT. Its translation is CASSQGRRRMNTEAFF.

V usage is TRBV14 and J usage is TRBJ2-1; 10 bases fit TRBD2. The CDR3 sequence is 15 residues long. The V gene's germline CDR1 is SGHDN and CDR2 FVKESK. Trimming cost V 2 bases and J 15 bases; bases outside gene matches: 13. The CDR3 sequence: CASSQKPTSGRTGFF. In DNA form, the CDR3 reads TGTGCCAGCAGCCAAAAACCGACTAGCGGGCGGACTGGGTTCTTC.

V is TRBV2 and J is TRBJ2-7, with D hard to call. This CDR3 spans 12 amino acids. Germline V gene data show CDR1 as SNHLY and CDR2 as FYNNEI. With 7 bases removed from V and 3 bases from J, the gap between germline ends came to 10 bases. CDR3 loop: CASKFENYEQYF. CDR3 in DNA: TGTGCCAGCAAGTTTGAGAACTACGAGCAGTACTTC.

The chain employs TRBV11-2 and TRBJ1-2; 12 bases are a match to TRBD1. The CDR3 spans 17 residues. Losses at the gene ends were 3 bases for V and 1 base for J; bases not matched to a gene: 6. Germline V lookup: CDR1 SGHAT, CDR2 FQNNGV. The CDR3 region is CASSLGTGGSINYGYTF. The CDR3 DNA reads as TGTGCCAGCAGCTTGGGGACAGGGGGCTCAATTAACTATGGCTACACCTTC.

This chain links TRBV5-6 with TRBJ2-2; weak D call: TRBD1 (5 bases). The V end was cut by 6 bases, the J end by 5 bases, with 17 bases between. The germline CDR1 and CDR2 sequences are SGHDT and YYEEEE. The CDR3 totals 15 residues. DNA for the CDR3: TGTGCCAGCAACCCAGGGTACCCGTGGACCGGGGAGCTGTTTTTT. It codes for CASNPGYPWTGELFF.

The gene calls are TRBV7-9 and TRBJ2-6; TRBD2 is a possible D gene (6 bases). There are 16 residues in the CDR3. The V end was cut by 5 bases, the J end by 2 bases, with 13 bases between. CDR1 SEHNR and CDR2 FQNEAQ come from the germline V gene (reference sequence). The CDR3 bases are TGTGCCAGCAGCCAAACCGGGGGTACTGGGGCCAACGTCCTGACTTTC. Translating gives CASSQTGGTGANVLTF.